The 10 T cell receptor beta chains below come from one sample, sequenced in a study of beta chain features in type 1 diabetes. Every bit of the isolated RNA underwent reverse transcription, so sequencing read expressed TCRB transcripts. The method was immunoSEQ multiplex PCR; TCRdb's version includes in-frame clones alone and lacks a portion of them. The sample lists 500,000 to 700,000 clones; about 16% were seen once. The sample was naive CD4+ T cells from blood. The receptors were sampled from a man between 18 and 35 years old in good health.

This clone was detected only a few times. J is TRBJ2-3 and V is TRBV15, with 10 bases aligning to TRBD2. The CDR3 is made up of 17 amino acids. The junction had 8 bases not matched to a gene; V was cut back by 1 base and J by 4 bases. Germline V gene lookup returns CDR1 LNHNV and CDR2 YYDKDF (reference sequence). The DNA for the CDR3 is TGTGCCACCAGCAGAGCATCTAGCGGGAGATTCGCAGATACGCAGTATTTT. As protein: CATSRASSGRFADTQYF.

The rearrangement uses TRBV9 and TRBJ2-2; no clear D. Between the trimmed V and J ends, which lost 5 bases and 7 bases, there was a span of 18 bases. Per germline, CDR1 SGDLS and CDR2 YYNGEE. This CDR3 contains 15 residues. In DNA form, the CDR3 reads TGTGCCAGCAGAACGGAAACCCCCTTGGGCGGGGAGCTGTTTTTT. This sequence encodes CASRTETPLGGELFF.

The chain joins TRBV6-5 to TRBJ2-4; D perhaps matches TRBD1 (6 bases). CDR3 length: 16 residues. Looked up from germline, CDR1 is MNHEY and CDR2 is SVGAGI. The germline V and J ends were trimmed by 0 bases and 0 bases, with 9 bases remaining between them. The CDR3 region has the DNA TGTGCCAGCAGTTACTCGCAGGGGCGAGCCAAAAACATTCAGTACTTC. Translation: CASSYSQGRAKNIQYF.

This clone has just a few counts. The chain employs TRBV9 and TRBJ1-5; tentatively, D is TRBD1 (5 bases). Germline CDR1 and CDR2: SGDLS and YYNGEE. The CDR3 sequence is 16 residues long. The ends were cut back, 0 bases at V and 0 bases at J, with 10 bases in the middle. For the CDR3, the DNA is TGTGCCAGCAGCGTAGTTCGACAGAATAGCAATCAGCCCCAGCATTTT. Encoded protein: CASSVVRQNSNQPQHF.

As regards this clone: The sample contains more than one DNA sequence encoding this CDR3. This chain connects TRBV5-4 to TRBJ2-1; 7 bases are a match to TRBD2. Per germline, CDR1 SGHNT and CDR2 YYREEE (reference sequence). The CDR3 is 16 amino acids. The V gene end was trimmed by 2 bases and the J gene end by 0 bases; junction bases not matched to a gene: 5. As DNA, the CDR3 is TGTGCCAGCAGCTTAACTAGCGCTAGCTCCTACAATGAGCAGTTCTTC. Amino acids: CASSLTSASSYNEQFF.

This clone was counted a few times. This sequence joins TRBV6-1 and TRBJ2-7; no clear D gene. The CDR3 extends over 15 amino acids. The V gene lost 6 bases and the J gene lost 3 bases, with 18 bases spanning the gap. Germline V CDR1 and CDR2: MNHNS, SASEGT. The CDR3 DNA follows: TGTGCCAGCAGCTCCCCGCCAAGGAAACTCTACGAGCAGTACTTC. This gives the protein CASSSPPRKLYEQYF.

The CDR3 DNA reads as TGTGCCAGCAGTGAAGGGACAGGGGATTACGAGCAGTACTTC. This codes for CASSEGTGDYEQYF. This chain joins TRBV6-1 and TRBJ2-7; TRBD1 matches at 9 bases. Trimming removed 1 base from V and 4 bases from J; junction bases left unmatched: 2. CDR3 length: 14 residues. From germline, CDR1 is MNHNS and CDR2 SASEGT.

J is TRBJ2-2 and V is TRBV27; D remains ambiguous. The CDR3 totals 14 residues. Trimming took 5 bases from V and 6 from J, leaving 13 bases between them. The germline gives CDR1 MNHEY, CDR2 SMNVEV (reference sequence). For the CDR3, the DNA is TGTGCCAGCAGTGGAGCCTTTAGGGCCGGGGAGCTGTTTTTT. Translated, it gives CASSGAFRAGELFF.

This clone was seen a few times. The V and J genes are TRBV4-2 and TRBJ2-4, with D unresolved. The ends were cut back, 0 bases at V and 0 bases at J, with 9 bases in the middle. CDR3 size: 16 residues. Germline V lookup: CDR1 LGHNA, CDR2 YNFKEQ. DNA for the CDR3: TGTGCCAGCAGCCAAGACGGCCCCCTAGCCAAAAACATTCAGTACTTC. Translation: CASSQDGPLAKNIQYF.

In its sample, this clone was seen a few times. The chain uses TRBV19 and TRBJ2-5; 9 bases agree with TRBD1. The CDR3 runs to 13 residues. CDR1 and CDR2 from the germline V gene are LNHDA and SQIVND (reference sequence). Unmatched junction bases numbered 5, after V lost 6 bases and J lost 6 bases. CDR3: CASRVQGAQTQYF. The CDR3 bases are TGTGCCAGTAGGGTACAGGGGGCACAGACCCAGTACTTC.